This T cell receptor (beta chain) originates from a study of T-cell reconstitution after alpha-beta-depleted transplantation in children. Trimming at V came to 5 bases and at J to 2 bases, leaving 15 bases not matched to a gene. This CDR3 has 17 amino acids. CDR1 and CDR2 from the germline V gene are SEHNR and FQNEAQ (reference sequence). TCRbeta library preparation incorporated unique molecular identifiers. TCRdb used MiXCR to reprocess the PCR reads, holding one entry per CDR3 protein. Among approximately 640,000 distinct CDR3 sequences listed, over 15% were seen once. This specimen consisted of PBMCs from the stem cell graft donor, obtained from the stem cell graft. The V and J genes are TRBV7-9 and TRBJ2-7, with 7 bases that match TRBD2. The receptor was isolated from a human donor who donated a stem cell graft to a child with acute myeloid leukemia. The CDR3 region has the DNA TGTGCCAGCAGCACCCTAAAGACTAGCTCGTATCCCTACGAGCAGTACTTC. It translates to CASSTLKTSSYPYEQYF.